These 20 T cell receptor beta chains share one sample of origin, sequenced in a study of blood T cell repertoires in COVID-19. The data were produced by immunoSEQ multiplex PCR, yet TCRdb's version contains in-frame clones alone and is incomplete. Altogether around 170,000 clones are present, approximately 80% being singletons, with the ten largest covering 10% to 15%. Sequenced material: PBMCs or T cells enriched from blood (not recorded which). The receptors shown here come from a man aged 45-60 years who had recovered from COVID-19.

The chain has TRBV5-1 and TRBJ1-2, with unresolved D. Germline-derived CDR1 and CDR2 are SGHRS and YFSETQ. The CDR3 is 15 amino acids. V dropped 7 bases and J dropped 4 bases, with 20 bases sitting between them. The CDR3 DNA follows: TGCGCCAGCCGTCTCAGCATAACACAGAGCTATGGCTACACCTTC. This codes for CASRLSITQSYGYTF.

This clone has only a few counts. V usage is TRBV25-1 and J usage is TRBJ1-5; TRBD1 aligns across 7 bases. V shed 4 bases, J shed 2 bases, and the junction held 5 bases outside the gene matches. CDR1 MGHDK and CDR2 SYGVNS come from the germline V gene. The CDR3 covers 15 residues. Here the CDR3 reads CASSATQGGNQPQHF. CDR3 bases: TGTGCCAGCAGTGCTACCCAGGGGGGCAATCAGCCCCAGCATTTT. Full variable domain (remainder filled in from reference TRBV25-1 and TRBJ1-5): EADIYQTPRYLVIGTGKKITLECSQTMGHDKMYWYQQDPGMELHLIHYSYGVNSTEKGDLSSESTVSRIRTEHFPLTLESARPSHTSQYLCASSATQGGNQPQHFGDGTRLSIL.

This clone was picked up a small number of times. The chain recombines TRBV19 with TRBJ1-3; TRBD1 agrees at 7 bases. The CDR3 is 13 amino acids. The J segment lost 3 bases and the V segment lost 8 bases, leaving 4 bases of the junction unmatched. Germline assignment: CDR1 LNHDA and CDR2 SQIVND (reference sequence). CDR3: CASYGTVGNTIYF. Written as DNA, the CDR3 is TGTGCCAGTTACGGGACAGTTGGAAACACCATATATTTT. The full variable domain, rest sourced from reference TRBV19 and TRBJ1-3, is DGGITQSPKYLFRKEGQNVTLSCEQNLNHDAMYWYRQDPGQGLRLIYYSQIVNDFQKGDIAEGYSVSREKKESFPLTVTSAQKNPTAFYLCASYGTVGNTIYFGEGSWLTVV.

This clone was observed a few times. The chain uses TRBV15 and TRBJ2-7; 7 bases match TRBD1. After removal of 0 bases from V and 0 bases from J, the junction contained 8 bases not matched to a gene. Germline assignment: CDR1 LNHNV and CDR2 YYDKDF (reference sequence). The CDR3 runs 17 residues. CDR3 nucleotides: TGTGCCACCAGCAGAGATCTAGTGACAGGGAGCTCCTACGAGCAGTACTTC. This translates into CATSRDLVTGSSYEQYF.

The chain employs TRBV19 and TRBJ1-5; the match to TRBD1 covers 12 bases. CDR3 length: 15 residues. Germline CDR1 is LNHDA and CDR2 is SQIVND (reference sequence). V was pared by 3 bases and J by 7 bases, with 4 bases of the junction left unmatched. CDR3 sequence: CASSMWDRGLQPQHF. The CDR3 nucleotides read TGTGCCAGTAGTATGTGGGACAGGGGGCTACAGCCCCAGCATTTT.

This clone was counted between two and nine times. The chain recombines TRBV14 with TRBJ2-5, with 7 bases identical to TRBD1. In germline, CDR1 is SGHDN, CDR2 FVKESK. The CDR3 has 18 amino acids. V was pared by 2 bases and J by 2 bases, with 14 bases of the junction left unmatched. CDR3: CASSQWETGIKRQETQYF. In DNA, the CDR3 is TGTGCCAGCAGCCAATGGGAGACAGGGATAAAGCGGCAAGAGACCCAGTACTTC.

The V gene is TRBV7-2, the J gene TRBJ2-1, with D possibly being TRBD1 (5 bases). Trimming took off 5 bases at V and 10 bases at J, with 18 bases between the two ends. Germline-derived CDR1 and CDR2 are SGHTA and FQGNSA. The CDR3 is 14 residues long. The CDR3, as DNA: TGTGCCAGCAGCGCCAGAAAGGGGTTTCGGGAGCAGTTCTTC. Amino acids: CASSARKGFREQFF.

This clone was seen only once. This rearrangement joins TRBV25-1 to TRBJ1-2, with unresolved D. Germline assignment: CDR1 MGHDK and CDR2 SYGVNS. CDR3 length equals 16 residues. V dropped 1 base and J dropped 3 bases, with 15 bases sitting between them. In nucleotides, the CDR3 is TGTGCCAGCAGTGAATTGACGGCCTCGGCGGACTATGGCTACACCTTC. Protein: CASSELTASADYGYTF.

This CDR3 is CASSPGQGVGGYTF. The DNA of the CDR3 is TGCGCCAGCAGCCCCGGACAGGGTGTGGGTGGCTACACCTTC. The chain employs TRBV5-1 and TRBJ1-2; the match to TRBD1 covers 8 bases. Germline trimming cut 4 bases from V and 7 bases from J; bases unmatched to any gene: 9. This CDR3 comprises 14 residues. Germline assignment: CDR1 SGHRS and CDR2 YFSETQ.

As for this clone: A clone one base away is much larger, so this may be a read error. The rearrangement links TRBV9 to TRBJ1-1, with D unresolved. The CDR3 contains 13 residues. Germline V gene lookup returns CDR1 SGDLS and CDR2 YYNGEE. V shed 2 bases and J shed 1 base, with 6 bases lying between them. The CDR3: CASSVTANTEAFF. DNA of the CDR3: TGTGCCAGCAGCGTCACAGCGAACACTGAAGCTTTCTTT.

The genes are TRBV9 and TRBJ1-4; D is undetermined. The CDR3 length is 12 residues. Per germline, CDR1 SGDLS and CDR2 YYNGEE. V lost 10 bases and J lost 12, with 19 bases in between. The CDR3 DNA reads TGTGCCGCACCTCCACCACGGGAGGAACTGTTTTTT. Translating it yields CAAPPPREELFF.

The chain links TRBV19 to TRBJ1-1, with D possibly matching TRBD1 (5 bases). The CDR3 sequence is 13 residues long. V shed 8 bases and J shed 0 bases, with 10 bases lying between them. Looked up from germline, CDR1 is LNHDA and CDR2 is SQIVND (reference sequence). The CDR3 DNA reads as TGTGCCAGTGCGGACACTTTGAACACTGAAGCTTTCTTT. Translated, it gives CASADTLNTEAFF. The entire variable domain, with the rest obtained from reference TRBV19 and TRBJ1-1, is as follows: DGGITQSPKYLFRKEGQNVTLSCEQNLNHDAMYWYRQDPGQGLRLIYYSQIVNDFQKGDIAEGYSVSREKKESFPLTVTSAQKNPTAFYLCASADTLNTEAFFGQGTRLTVV.

The genes are TRBV14 and TRBJ2-7, with 8 bases lining up with TRBD2. In germline, CDR1 is SGHDN, CDR2 FVKESK. There are 14 residues in the CDR3. V gave up 4 bases and J gave up 1 base; unmatched junction bases: 3. CDR3 region: CASSLGGGSYEQYF. The CDR3 DNA follows: TGTGCCAGCAGCCTAGGCGGGGGGTCCTACGAGCAGTACTTC. Filled out from reference TRBV14 and TRBJ2-7, the complete variable domain reads EAGVTQFPSHSVIEKGQTVTLRCDPISGHDNLYWYRRVMGKEIKFLLHFVKESKQDESGMPNNRFLAERTGGTYSTLKVQPAELEDSGVYFCASSLGGGSYEQYFGPGTRLTVT.

The chain uses TRBV5-6 and TRBJ1-6, with D perhaps matching TRBD1 (5 bases). The germline V gene encodes CDR1 SGHDT and CDR2 YYEEEE. CDR3 size: 14 residues. V lost 0 bases and J 10 bases, leaving 11 bases between the germline ends. The chain's CDR3 is CASSLGGGGSPLHF. The CDR3 DNA reads TGTGCCAGCAGCTTGGGCGGCGGGGGATCACCCCTCCACTTT.

The rearrangement uses TRBV5-5 and TRBJ1-5; 8 bases line up with TRBD1. Trimming removed 2 bases from V and 3 bases from J; junction bases left unmatched: 10. There are 17 residues in the CDR3. Per germline, CDR1 SGHKS and CDR2 YYEKEE (reference sequence). CDR3 coding DNA: TGTGCCAGCAGCTTTTTACCAGGGGGCGATGCCAATCAGCCCCAGCATTTT. Its protein product is CASSFLPGGDANQPQHF.

This clone came up a few times. This rearrangement joins TRBV11-2 to TRBJ2-2; 8 bases match TRBD1. Germline V gene data show CDR1 as SGHAT and CDR2 as FQNNGV. Trimming at V came to 6 bases and at J to 1 base, leaving 7 bases not matched to a gene. This CDR3 is 16 amino acids long. CDR3 sequence reads: CASRTGTGGNTGELFF. CDR3 DNA sequence: TGTGCCAGCAGGACGGGGACAGGAGGGAACACCGGGGAGCTGTTTTTT. Variable domain in full (rest from reference TRBV11-2 and TRBJ2-2): EAGVAQSPRYKIIEKRQSVAFWCNPISGHATLYWYQQILGQGPKLLIQFQNNGVVDDSQLPKDRFSAERLKGVDSTLKIQPAKLEDSAVYLCASRTGTGGNTGELFFGEGSRLTVL.

The chain uses TRBV5-6 and TRBJ2-7; D not certain. The V and J ends lost 5 bases and 3 bases respectively, with 6 bases between them. Germline V lookup: CDR1 SGHDT, CDR2 YYEEEE. This CDR3 spans 11 amino acids. The chain's CDR3 is CASSFNYEQYF. The CDR3 DNA follows: TGTGCCAGCAGTTTCAACTACGAGCAGTACTTC.

This clone was seen a handful of times. V is TRBV9 and J is TRBJ1-4; TRBD1 aligns across 9 bases. This CDR3 has 15 amino acids. Germline CDR1 reads SGDLS; CDR2 reads YYNGEE. The junction had 8 bases not matched to a gene; V was cut back by 4 bases and J by 7 bases. The CDR3 region has the DNA TGTGCCAGCAGCTCGGCCGGGACAGGGAGTGAAAAACTGTTTTTT. Its protein product is CASSSAGTGSEKLFF.

The chain's CDR3 is CATSDWDSQTSNEQFF. In DNA form, the CDR3 reads TGTGCCACCAGTGACTGGGACAGCCAGACCTCCAATGAGCAGTTCTTC. The chain links TRBV24-1 to TRBJ2-1; TRBD1 matches 7 bases. Per the germline V gene, CDR1 is KGHDR and CDR2 is SFDVKD. V lost 4 bases, J lost 6 bases, and 11 bases stayed unmatched. The CDR3 loop spans 16 amino acids.

The chain recombines TRBV19 with TRBJ1-2; perhaps TRBD1 as D (6 bases). Germline V CDR1 and CDR2: LNHDA, SQIVND (reference sequence). The germline V and J ends were trimmed by 9 bases and 4 bases, with 15 bases remaining between them. This CDR3 comprises 13 residues. The CDR3 loop reads CASRKQGRYGYTF. The CDR3 region has the DNA TGTGCCAGCCGAAAACAGGGACGCTATGGCTACACCTTC.